A single sample gave rise to the 2 T cell receptor beta chains below, sequenced in a study of T cells in Graves' hyperthyroidism and ophthalmopathy. Authors of the study amplified TCR beta CDR3 regions from RNA transcripts. Carried out on the TCR CDR3, a first-round RT-PCR used the HTBI primer set. TCRdb passed the multiplex PCR reads through MiXCR, listing each CDR3 protein once. The sample shows about 290,000 distinct CDR3 sequences, roughly 15% of them seen only once. Sequencing was performed on blood. These receptors were taken from a man aged 25 to 40 with Graves' hyperthyroidism.

This clonotype was detected ten times or more. J is TRBJ2-5 and V is TRBV2, with 7 bases that match TRBD1. This CDR3 is built from 16 residues. CDR1 SNHLY and CDR2 FYNNEI come from the germline V gene. With V trimmed by 6 bases and J by 0 bases, 10 bases remained unmatched. CDR3 loop: CASREGQTQYQETQYF. The CDR3 DNA sequence: TGTGCCAGCAGAGAGGGACAGACACAGTACCAAGAGACCCAGTACTTC.

CDR3 loop: CASSQHGDSYEQYF. The CDR3 coding sequence is TGTGCCAGCAGCCAACATGGGGATTCCTACGAGCAGTACTTC. The V call is TRBV11-3, the J call TRBJ2-7; D is ambiguous. V was cut by 5 bases and J by 1 base, with 12 bases left in between. Germline V CDR1 and CDR2: SGHNT, YENEEA. The CDR3 is 14 amino acids.